What follows describes a single T cell receptor beta chain. Antigen specificity is unknown. The V segment lost 3 bases and the J segment 5 bases; nucleotides outside the gene matches: 8. The germline V gene encodes CDR1 MNHEY and CDR2 SMNVEV (reference sequence). The CDR3 sequence is 15 residues long. Profiling relied on immunoSEQ multiplex PCR, and the TCRdb table lists in-frame clones only, not all of them. The repertoire consists of just over 80,000 clones, with about 96% occurring once and the leading ten covering roughly 1.3%. The sample comes from a study of cytomegalovirus exposure and HLA in healthy donors. Whole-study findings and limits: The study flagged some 180 TCR beta chains as cytomegalovirus-associated. Rarity marked most TCR sequences, yet some public TCRs occurred in many donors. It was found in a later analysis that first-cohort TCR clusters tended to co-occur in the 100 to 150 validation repertoires.

The TCR was taken from a woman younger than 30 in good health and CMV-seronegative. The chain is built from TRBV27 and TRBJ2-7; 9 positions match TRBD2. Sample: PBMCs. CDR3 bases: TGTGCCAGCAGTTTGGCTAGCGGGGTCGTACACGAGCAGTACTTC. Its translation: CASSLASGVVHEQYF.